In its sample, the clone carrying this TCR beta chain was seen once. The source of the sample is a study of blood T cell repertoires in COVID-19. For the study at large: The analysed material was cDNA or gDNA that came from T cells, B-cell-depleted T cells, or PBMCs.

As originally analysed: Amplifying reference gene primers gave estimates of nucleated cell counts. Assay: immunoSEQ multiplex PCR; the TCRdb copy retains only in-frame clones and omits some. For V, J and clone size, that table is used; D and trimming come from the DNA. The sample holds around 150,000 clones; approximately 88% are singletons and the top ten take under 6%. Germline assignment: CDR1 KGHDR and CDR2 SFDVKD. The CDR3 is made up of 15 amino acids. The ends were cut back, 2 bases at V and 6 bases at J, with 16 bases in the middle. The chain recombines TRBV24-1 with TRBJ2-7; a possible D gene is TRBD1 (8 bases). The source material was peripheral blood. The sequence came from a human donor in a cohort sampled during active COVID-19. CDR3 amino acids: CATSDSNRGGGEQYF. The CDR3 DNA sequence: TGTGCCACCAGTGATTCGAACAGGGGGGGTGGCGAGCAGTACTTC.